Each of the 17 T cell receptor beta chains below was sequenced from the same sample in a study of T cell responses to AZD1222 COVID-19 vaccine. TCRdb's copy holds only in-frame clones and misses some; the assay was immunoSEQ multiplex PCR. The table has approximately 100,000 clones, 80% to 90% seen once. The source material was peripheral blood, sampled on day 0 of AZD1222 vaccination. These receptors were collected from an adult in good health.

This clone was seen a single time. The V gene is TRBV7-2, the J gene TRBJ2-3, with a possible D match to TRBD1 (5 bases). Germline-derived CDR1 and CDR2 are SGHTA and FQGNSA. The length of the CDR3 is 15 residues. V gave up 0 bases and J gave up 5 bases, with 12 bases separating them. The CDR3 here is CASSLAGQSKDTQYF. CDR3 DNA sequence: TGTGCCAGCAGCTTAGCGGGGCAGAGTAAAGATACGCAGTATTTT.

The chain recombines TRBV28 with TRBJ1-5; unclear D gene. Germline assignment: CDR1 MDHEN and CDR2 SYDVKM. This CDR3 spans 15 amino acids. V dropped 4 bases and J dropped 3 bases, with 13 bases sitting between them. This CDR3 is CASSSPGGPNQPQHF. In DNA, the CDR3 is TGTGCCAGCAGTTCCCCGGGAGGTCCCAATCAGCCCCAGCATTTT. Filled out from reference TRBV28 and TRBJ1-5, the complete variable domain reads DVKVTQSSRYLVKRTGEKVFLECVQDMDHENMFWYRQDPGLGLRLIYFSYDVKMKEKGDIPEGYSVSREKKERFSLILESASTNQTSMYLCASSSPGGPNQPQHFGDGTRLSIL.

About this clone: The sample contains more than one DNA sequence encoding this CDR3. This chain joins TRBV29-1 and TRBJ2-1; the match to TRBD1 covers 10 bases. Trimming took 6 bases from V and 3 from J; bases not matched to a gene: 5. The CDR3 totals 14 residues. In germline, CDR1 is SQVTM, CDR2 ANQGSEA. In nucleotides, the CDR3 is TGCAGCGTAAGGGACAGGGGAGTCTACAATGAGCAGTTCTTC. Translated: CSVRDRGVYNEQFF.

The chain carries TRBV7-2 and TRBJ1-6; no firm D call. Trimming cost V 6 bases and J 7 bases, with 13 bases left between them. This CDR3 is built from 14 residues. CDR1 and CDR2 (germline): SGHTA, FQGNSA. In DNA, the CDR3 is TGTGCCAGCAGTATTGATGGTGGGAATTCACCCCTCCACTTT. Translated, it gives CASSIDGGNSPLHF.

This clone turned up a few times. The rearrangement uses TRBV6-5 and TRBJ2-3, with 9 bases lining up with TRBD2. Unmatched junction bases numbered 6, after V lost 7 bases and J lost 4 bases. CDR1 and CDR2 from the germline V gene are MNHEY and SVGAGI. The CDR3 extends over 14 amino acids. In DNA form, the CDR3 reads TGTGCCAGCATTTTAGCGGGAGTGGCAGATACGCAGTATTTT. Amino acid sequence: CASILAGVADTQYF.

The CDR3 here is CASSPLIAGYTDTQYF. The CDR3 coding sequence is TGTGCCAGCAGCCCACTGATAGCGGGCTACACAGATACGCAGTATTTT. This chain links TRBV4-2 with TRBJ2-3; TRBD2 agrees at 7 bases. The ends lost 4 bases at V and 2 bases at J; junction bases unmatched: 9. The CDR3 has 16 residues. Germline CDR1 is LGHNA and CDR2 is YNFKEQ.

This clone was counted a single time. The rearrangement uses TRBV24-1 and TRBJ1-5; no firm D call. V lost 3 bases, J lost 3 bases, and 2 bases lay in between. The CDR3 sequence is 12 residues long. Germline V CDR1 and CDR2: KGHDR, SFDVKD. CDR3 DNA sequence: TGTGCCACCAGTGATGTCAATCAGCCCCAGCATTTT. It yields the protein CATSDVNQPQHF.

The chain links TRBV24-1 to TRBJ2-1; no reliable D call. The CDR3 is made up of 14 amino acids. With 2 bases removed from V and 2 bases from J, the gap between germline ends came to 6 bases. Germline CDR1 and CDR2: KGHDR and SFDVKD. CDR3 DNA sequence: TGTGCCACCAGTGATTCCCTGACCTACAATGAGCAGTTCTTC. Translation gives CATSDSLTYNEQFF.

The V gene is TRBV28, the J gene TRBJ1-1, with TRBD1 as a possible D gene (5 bases). Germline CDR1 reads MDHEN; CDR2 reads SYDVKM. CDR3 length equals 15 residues. V lost 5 bases, J lost 1 base, and 14 bases lay in between. The CDR3 DNA reads TGTGCCAGCAGTCCGAGTGGGGCAGGGAACACTGAAGCTTTCTTT. It yields the protein CASSPSGAGNTEAFF. The whole variable domain, remainder taken from reference TRBV28 and TRBJ1-1, is DVKVTQSSRYLVKRTGEKVFLECVQDMDHENMFWYRQDPGLGLRLIYFSYDVKMKEKGDIPEGYSVSREKKERFSLILESASTNQTSMYLCASSPSGAGNTEAFFGQGTRLTVV.

This sequence joins TRBV6-5 and TRBJ2-1, with 7 bases lining up with TRBD2. The germline CDR1 and CDR2 sequences are MNHEY and SVGAGI. J lost 8 bases, V lost 7 bases, and 14 bases had no gene match. This CDR3 contains 15 residues. This chain's CDR3 is CASIESGATSDEQFF. The CDR3 region has the DNA TGTGCCAGCATCGAGAGCGGGGCAACTTCGGATGAGCAGTTCTTC.

The CDR3 DNA follows: TGCAGTGCTAGTCTTTTCAGGGTCTACCAAGAGACCCAGTACTTC. Translation: CSASLFRVYQETQYF. The rearrangement uses TRBV20-1 and TRBJ2-5, with D possibly being TRBD1 (5 bases). CDR1 is DFQATT, CDR2 SNEGSKA, per germline (reference sequence). The CDR3 covers 15 residues. Trimming left V 3 bases short and J 0 bases short, with 14 bases between.

J is TRBJ2-1 and V is TRBV25-1; 12 nucleotides agree with TRBD2. The CDR3 is 14 residues long. After removal of 4 bases from V and 10 bases from J, the junction contained 5 bases not matched to a gene. CDR1 MGHDK and CDR2 SYGVNS come from the germline V gene. CDR3 loop: CASSGTSGKYEQFF. The DNA of the CDR3 is TGTGCCAGCAGTGGGACTAGCGGGAAGTACGAGCAGTTCTTC.

Only one count was recorded for this clone. This chain links TRBV3-1 (or the pseudogene TRBV3-2) with TRBJ2-7; D may be TRBD2 (5 bases). CDR1 is LGHDT, CDR2 YNNKEL, per germline (reference sequence). This CDR3 spans 17 amino acids. The V end lost 0 bases, the J end lost 2 bases, and 17 bases lay between the germline ends. CDR3 sequence: CASSQDSPRGRTYEQYF. The CDR3 nucleotides are TGTGCCAGCAGCCAAGATTCACCCCGGGGTAGGACCTACGAGCAGTACTTC.

The genes are TRBV3-1 (or the pseudogene TRBV3-2) and TRBJ2-1, with 7 bases identical to TRBD2. This CDR3 contains 14 residues. Germline V gene lookup returns CDR1 LGHDT and CDR2 YNNKEL (reference sequence). V trimming: 5 bases; J trimming: 5 bases; junction bases outside the gene matches: 6. CDR3 protein: CASSDRGTNNEQFF. The CDR3 nucleotides are TGTGCCAGCAGCGATAGAGGGACTAACAATGAGCAGTTCTTC.

This clone was found once. The chain carries TRBV9 and TRBJ2-5, with TRBD2 matching 9 bases. The CDR3 extends over 16 amino acids. Germline-derived CDR1 and CDR2 are SGDLS and YYNGEE. The V segment lost 0 bases and the J segment 5 bases; nucleotides outside the gene matches: 8. The CDR3 reads CASSVEASGKGETQYF. In DNA form, the CDR3 reads TGTGCCAGCAGCGTAGAGGCTAGCGGGAAGGGGGAGACCCAGTACTTC.

This clone has just a few counts. V usage is TRBV6-2 or TRBV6-3 and J usage is TRBJ2-7, with 7 bases aligning to TRBD2. Germline trimming cut 5 bases from V and 5 bases from J; bases unmatched to any gene: 15. Germline CDR1 MNHEY, CDR2 SVGEGT. This CDR3 is built from 16 residues. This chain's CDR3 is CASSPVPGLPRNEQYF. The CDR3 coding sequence is TGTGCCAGCAGTCCGGTCCCGGGACTACCGCGCAACGAGCAGTACTTC.

The gene calls are TRBV7-2 and TRBJ1-4; maybe TRBD1 (6 bases). This CDR3 comprises 16 residues. Germline values: CDR1 SGHTA, CDR2 FQGNSA. Trimming stripped 1 base from V and 3 bases from J, with 12 bases between. The CDR3 nucleotides read TGTGCCAGCAGCTTAGTTGGGGGCAATTCTAATGAAAAACTGTTTTTT. This codes for CASSLVGGNSNEKLFF.